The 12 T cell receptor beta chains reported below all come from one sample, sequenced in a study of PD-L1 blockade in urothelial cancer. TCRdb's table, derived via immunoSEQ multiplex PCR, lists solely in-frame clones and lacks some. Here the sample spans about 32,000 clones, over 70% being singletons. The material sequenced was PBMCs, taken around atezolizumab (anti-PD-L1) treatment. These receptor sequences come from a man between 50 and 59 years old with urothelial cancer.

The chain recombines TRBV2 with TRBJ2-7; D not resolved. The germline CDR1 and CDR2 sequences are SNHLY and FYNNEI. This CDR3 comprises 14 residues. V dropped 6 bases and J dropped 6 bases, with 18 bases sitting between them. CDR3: CASSDLRQTGEQYF. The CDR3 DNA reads TGTGCCAGCAGCGACCTAAGACAAACTGGCGAGCAGTACTTC.

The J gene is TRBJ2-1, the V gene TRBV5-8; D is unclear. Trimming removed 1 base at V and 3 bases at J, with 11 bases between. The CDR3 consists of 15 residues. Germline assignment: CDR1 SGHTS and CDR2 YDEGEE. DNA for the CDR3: TGTGCCAGCAGCTTGAGGCACGGCGGCTACAATGAGCAGTTCTTC. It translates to CASSLRHGGYNEQFF.

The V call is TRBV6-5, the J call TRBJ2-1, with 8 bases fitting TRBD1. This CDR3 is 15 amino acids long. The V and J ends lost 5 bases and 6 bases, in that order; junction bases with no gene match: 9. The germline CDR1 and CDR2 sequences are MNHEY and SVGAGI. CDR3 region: CASSAVDRAGNEQFF. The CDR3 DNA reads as TGTGCCAGCAGTGCCGTGGACAGGGCGGGCAATGAGCAGTTCTTC.

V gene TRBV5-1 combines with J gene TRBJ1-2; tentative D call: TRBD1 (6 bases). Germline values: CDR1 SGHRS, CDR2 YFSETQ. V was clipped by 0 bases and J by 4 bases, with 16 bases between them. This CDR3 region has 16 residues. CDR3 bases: TGCGCCAGCAGCTTGGACCCACAGGGTCCTGGCTATGGCTACACCTTC. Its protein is CASSLDPQGPGYGYTF.

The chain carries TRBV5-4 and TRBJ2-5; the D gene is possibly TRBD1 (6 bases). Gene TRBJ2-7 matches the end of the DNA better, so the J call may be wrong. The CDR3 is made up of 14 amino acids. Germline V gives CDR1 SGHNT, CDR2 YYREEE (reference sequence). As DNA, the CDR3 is TGTGCCAGCAGCAATGACCGAGGGGGCTACGAGCAGTACTTC. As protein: CASSNDRGGYEQYF.

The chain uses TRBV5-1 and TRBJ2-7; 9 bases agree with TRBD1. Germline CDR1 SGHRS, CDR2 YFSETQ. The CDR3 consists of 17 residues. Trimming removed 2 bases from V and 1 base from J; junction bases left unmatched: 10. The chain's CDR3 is CASSFYFTGQGSYEQYF. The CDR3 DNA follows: TGCGCCAGCAGCTTCTACTTTACGGGACAGGGTTCCTACGAGCAGTACTTC.

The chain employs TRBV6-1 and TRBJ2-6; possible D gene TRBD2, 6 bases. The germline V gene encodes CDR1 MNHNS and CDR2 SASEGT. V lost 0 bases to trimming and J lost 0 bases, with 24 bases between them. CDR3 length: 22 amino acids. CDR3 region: CASSEAGTAGGWISSGANVLTF. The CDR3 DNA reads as TGTGCCAGCAGTGAAGCTGGAACAGCGGGTGGATGGATTAGCTCTGGGGCCAACGTCCTGACTTTC.

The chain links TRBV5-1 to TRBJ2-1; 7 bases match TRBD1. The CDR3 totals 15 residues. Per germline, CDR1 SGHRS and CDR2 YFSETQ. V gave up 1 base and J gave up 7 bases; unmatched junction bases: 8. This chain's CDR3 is CASSLQRQGVNEQFF. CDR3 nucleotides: TGCGCCAGCAGCTTGCAGAGACAGGGCGTAAATGAGCAGTTCTTC.

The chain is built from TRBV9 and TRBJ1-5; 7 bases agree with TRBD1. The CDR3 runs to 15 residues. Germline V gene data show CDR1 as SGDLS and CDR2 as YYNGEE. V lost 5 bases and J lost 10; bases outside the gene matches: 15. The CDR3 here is CASSSGQAVRGPQHF. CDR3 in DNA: TGTGCCAGCAGTTCCGGACAGGCCGTTAGAGGACCCCAGCATTTT.

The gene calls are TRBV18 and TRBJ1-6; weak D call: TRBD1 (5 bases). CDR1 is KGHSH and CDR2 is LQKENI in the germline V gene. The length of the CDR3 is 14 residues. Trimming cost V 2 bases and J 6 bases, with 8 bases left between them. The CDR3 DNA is TGTGCCAGCTCACCAGACAGAGTTAATTCACCCCTCCACTTT. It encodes CASSPDRVNSPLHF.

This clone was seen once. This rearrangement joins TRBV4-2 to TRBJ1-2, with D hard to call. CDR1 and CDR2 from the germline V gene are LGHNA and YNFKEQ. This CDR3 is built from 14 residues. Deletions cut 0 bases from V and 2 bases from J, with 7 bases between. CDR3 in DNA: TGTGCCAGCAGCCAAGACAGTGCCAACTATGGCTACACCTTC. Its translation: CASSQDSANYGYTF.

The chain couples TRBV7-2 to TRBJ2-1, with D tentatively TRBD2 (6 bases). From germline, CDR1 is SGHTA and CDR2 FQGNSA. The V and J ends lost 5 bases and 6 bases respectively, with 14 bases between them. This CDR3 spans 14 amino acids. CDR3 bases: TGTGCCAGCAGCCCCCGACTAGGCGGCAATGAGCAGTTCTTC. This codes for CASSPRLGGNEQFF.